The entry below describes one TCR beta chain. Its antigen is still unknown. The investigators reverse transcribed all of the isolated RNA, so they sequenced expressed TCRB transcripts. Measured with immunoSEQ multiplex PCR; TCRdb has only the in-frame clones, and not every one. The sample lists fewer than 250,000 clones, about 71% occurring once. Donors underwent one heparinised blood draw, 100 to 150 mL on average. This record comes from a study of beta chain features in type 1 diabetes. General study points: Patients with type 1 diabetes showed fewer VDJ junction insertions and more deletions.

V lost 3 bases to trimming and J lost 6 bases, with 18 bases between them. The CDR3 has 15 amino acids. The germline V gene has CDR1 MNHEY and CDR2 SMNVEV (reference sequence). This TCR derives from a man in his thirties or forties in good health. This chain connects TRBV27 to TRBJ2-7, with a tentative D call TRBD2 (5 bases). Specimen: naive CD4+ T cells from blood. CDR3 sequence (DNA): TGTGCCAGCAGTTTTGCGGTAAGAGGGAAAGGCGAGCAGTACTTC. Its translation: CASSFAVRGKGEQYF.